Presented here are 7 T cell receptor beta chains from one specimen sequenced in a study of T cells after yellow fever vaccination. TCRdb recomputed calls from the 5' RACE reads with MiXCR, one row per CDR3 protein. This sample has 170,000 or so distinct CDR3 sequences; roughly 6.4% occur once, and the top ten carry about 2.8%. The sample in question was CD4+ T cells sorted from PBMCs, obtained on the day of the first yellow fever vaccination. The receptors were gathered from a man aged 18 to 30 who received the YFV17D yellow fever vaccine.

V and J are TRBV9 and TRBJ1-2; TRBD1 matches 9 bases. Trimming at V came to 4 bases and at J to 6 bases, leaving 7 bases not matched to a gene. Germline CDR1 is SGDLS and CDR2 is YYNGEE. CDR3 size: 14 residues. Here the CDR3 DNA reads TGTGCCAGCAGCCTGGGACAGGGCGGGGATGGCTACACCTTC. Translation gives CASSLGQGGDGYTF.

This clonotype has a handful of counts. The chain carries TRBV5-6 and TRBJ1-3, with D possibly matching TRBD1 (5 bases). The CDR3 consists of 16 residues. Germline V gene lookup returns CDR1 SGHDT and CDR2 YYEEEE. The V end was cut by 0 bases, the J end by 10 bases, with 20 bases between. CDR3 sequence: CASSLAGGGKRLTIYF. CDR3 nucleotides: TGTGCCAGCAGCTTGGCCGGTGGGGGGAAGAGATTGACCATATATTTT.

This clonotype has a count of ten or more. The CDR3 region is CASSLAFPDTDTQYF. CDR3 nucleotides: TGCGCCAGCAGCTTGGCTTTCCCTGACACAGATACGCAGTATTTT. The chain joins TRBV5-1 to TRBJ2-3; D remains ambiguous. This CDR3 contains 15 residues. Germline assignment: CDR1 SGHRS and CDR2 YFSETQ. V lost 0 bases, J lost 2 bases, and 10 bases lay in between. Full variable domain (remainder filled in from reference TRBV5-1 and TRBJ2-3): KAGVTQTPRYLIKTRGQQVTLSCSPISGHRSVSWYQQTPGQGLQFLFEYFSETQRNKGNFPGRFSGRQFSNSRSEMNVSTLELGDSALYLCASSLAFPDTDTQYFGPGTRLTVL.

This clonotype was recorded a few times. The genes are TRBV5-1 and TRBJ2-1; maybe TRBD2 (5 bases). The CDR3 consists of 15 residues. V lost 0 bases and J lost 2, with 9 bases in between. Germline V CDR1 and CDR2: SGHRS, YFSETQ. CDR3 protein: CASSLAGSPYNEQFF. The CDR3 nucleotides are TGCGCCAGCAGCTTGGCGGGGTCTCCCTACAATGAGCAGTTCTTC.

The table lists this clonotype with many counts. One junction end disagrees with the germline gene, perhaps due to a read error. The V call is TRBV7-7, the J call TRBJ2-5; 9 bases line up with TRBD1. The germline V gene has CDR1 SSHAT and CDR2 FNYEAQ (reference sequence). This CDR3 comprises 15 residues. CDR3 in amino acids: CASSSGTGWYETQYF. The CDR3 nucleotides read TGTGCTAGCAGCTCCGGGACAGGGTGGTACGAGACCCAGTACTTC.

DNA for the CDR3: TGTGCCAGCAGCTTAGAGACAGGGGGCTACATTCAGTACTTC. Its protein product is CASSLETGGYIQYF. V and J are TRBV7-2 and TRBJ2-4; TRBD1 aligns across 10 bases. The trim removed 1 base at V and 8 bases at J, leaving 2 bases unmatched. The V gene's germline CDR1 is SGHTA and CDR2 FQGNSA. The CDR3 has 14 residues.

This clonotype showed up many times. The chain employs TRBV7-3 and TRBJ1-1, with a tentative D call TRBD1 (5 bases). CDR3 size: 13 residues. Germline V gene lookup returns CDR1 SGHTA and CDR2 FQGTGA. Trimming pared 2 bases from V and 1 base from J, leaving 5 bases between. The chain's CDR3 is CASSLQGNTEAFF. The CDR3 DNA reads TGTGCCAGCAGCTTACAGGGGAACACTGAAGCTTTCTTT.